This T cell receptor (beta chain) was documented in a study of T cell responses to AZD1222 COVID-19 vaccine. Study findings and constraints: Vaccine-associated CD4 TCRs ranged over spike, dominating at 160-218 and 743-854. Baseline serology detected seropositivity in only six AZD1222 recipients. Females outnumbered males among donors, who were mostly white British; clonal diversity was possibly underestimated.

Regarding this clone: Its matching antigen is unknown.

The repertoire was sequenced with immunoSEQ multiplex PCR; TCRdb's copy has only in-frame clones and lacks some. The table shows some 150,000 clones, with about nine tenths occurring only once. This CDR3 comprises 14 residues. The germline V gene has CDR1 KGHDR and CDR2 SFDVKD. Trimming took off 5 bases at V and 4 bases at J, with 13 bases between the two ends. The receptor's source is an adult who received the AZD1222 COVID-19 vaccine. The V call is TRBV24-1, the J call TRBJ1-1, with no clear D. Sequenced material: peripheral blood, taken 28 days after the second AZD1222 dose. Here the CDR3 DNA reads TGTGCCACCAGTGGGGGAGGGTTGGGCACTGAAGCTTTCTTT. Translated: CATSGGGLGTEAFF.